Following are 18 T cell receptor beta chains from one sample sequenced in a study of blood T cell repertoires in COVID-19 (dated by TCRdb to the early 2020s). The method behind the library was the immunoSEQ multiplex PCR assay. As stored in TCRdb, this immuneACCESS dataset retains in-frame rearrangements with V and J assigned. A fraction of the clones does not appear; measured against another copy, unresolved V genes explain less than half of the discrepancy, and the remainder lacks a known reason. For this sample the table gives 250,000 or so clones, of which roughly 88% were detected only once. The ten largest clones take up roughly 6% of the sample. The sequenced material came from peripheral blood. The receptor source for this set is a woman aged 25 to 45 with COVID-19, enrolled during active disease.

This clone turned up a few times. In DNA form, the CDR3 reads TGTGCCAGCTCACAAACCCAACAGGGGTCAGAAGCTTTCTTT. This codes for CASSQTQQGSEAFF. V is TRBV18 and J is TRBJ1-1; 7 bases align to TRBD1. The CDR3 runs to 14 residues. Germline lookup yields CDR1 KGHSH and CDR2 LQKENI. Trimming took 4 bases from V and 8 from J; bases not matched to a gene: 10.

V gene TRBV18 combines with J gene TRBJ2-6; TRBD2 matches at 7 bases. The CDR3 has 17 amino acids. V was clipped by 6 bases and J by 2 bases; unmatched bases: 10. Germline V CDR1 and CDR2: KGHSH, LQKENI. CDR3 in amino acids: CASSTGGVNAGANVLTF. CDR3 sequence (DNA): TGTGCCAGCTCGACGGGGGGAGTTAATGCTGGGGCCAACGTCCTGACTTTC.

The CDR3 DNA follows: TGCGCCAGCAGTGCGGGATATAGCAATCAGCCCCAGCATTTT. Protein sequence: CASSAGYSNQPQHF. J is TRBJ1-5 and V is TRBV5-1; D remains unclear. The length of the CDR3 is 14 residues. Looked up from germline, CDR1 is SGHRS and CDR2 is YFSETQ. With 5 bases removed from V and 0 bases from J, the gap between germline ends came to 9 bases.

CDR3: CASSLRSGGNYGYTF. CDR3 coding DNA: TGTGCCAGCAGCTTACGATCCGGGGGTAACTATGGCTACACCTTC. The rearrangement uses TRBV7-2 and TRBJ1-2, with a possible D match to TRBD1 (5 bases). Trimming removed 2 bases from V and 1 base from J, with 11 bases in between. The CDR3 spans 15 residues. Germline-derived CDR1 and CDR2 are SGHTA and FQGNSA.

The V gene is TRBV24-1, the J gene TRBJ2-7, with a weak D call TRBD2 (5 bases). V lost 3 bases and J 3 bases, leaving 14 bases between the germline ends. Germline V gene lookup returns CDR1 KGHDR and CDR2 SFDVKD. This CDR3 is built from 15 residues. The CDR3 sequence is CATSDSGPGFYEQYF. The CDR3 DNA reads TGTGCCACCAGTGATAGTGGACCGGGGTTCTACGAGCAGTACTTC.

This clone has more than one count but fewer than ten. The CDR3, as DNA: TGTGCCAGCAGTCCGACCCTCAGCGGGTTCCAAGAGACCCAGTACTTC. It is translated as CASSPTLSGFQETQYF. This rearrangement joins TRBV27 to TRBJ2-5, with D tentatively TRBD2 (6 bases). V was clipped by 5 bases and J by 1 base, with 17 bases between them. Germline CDR1 reads MNHEY; CDR2 reads SMNVEV (reference sequence). The CDR3 totals 16 residues.

This clone showed up just once. V gene TRBV19 combines with J gene TRBJ2-3, with 8 nucleotides matching TRBD1. With 6 bases clipped from V and 4 bases from J, the junction kept 9 bases outside the gene matches. The CDR3 has 15 amino acids. Germline CDR1 is LNHDA and CDR2 is SQIVND (reference sequence). The CDR3 nucleotides are TGTGCCAGTAGGAAGACAGGGGCATTGCCAGATACGCAGTATTTT. The encoded protein is CASRKTGALPDTQYF.

The J gene is TRBJ1-1, the V gene TRBV27; 10 positions agree with TRBD1. This CDR3 is built from 15 residues. The germline gives CDR1 MNHEY, CDR2 SMNVEV (reference sequence). V gave up 3 bases and J gave up 5 bases; unmatched junction bases: 6. CDR3 amino acids: CASSLGQGIRTEAFF. DNA for the CDR3: TGTGCCAGCAGTTTGGGACAGGGGATTCGAACTGAAGCTTTCTTT.

The chain links TRBV2 to TRBJ1-1; D is unclear. Trimming cost V 0 bases and J 1 base, with 6 bases left between them. This CDR3 contains 14 residues. Germline CDR1 is SNHLY and CDR2 is FYNNEI. The CDR3 spells CASSEAGANTEAFF. As DNA, the CDR3 is TGTGCCAGCAGTGAAGCGGGAGCGAACACTGAAGCTTTCTTT. Full variable domain (rest looked up from reference TRBV2 and TRBJ1-1): EPEVTQTPSHQVTQMGQEVILRCVPISNHLYFYWYRQILGQKVEFLVSFYNNEISEKSEIFDDQFSVERPDGSNFTLKIRSTKLEDSAMYFCASSEAGANTEAFFGQGTRLTVV.

This chain links TRBV27 with TRBJ1-2; unclear D gene. CDR1 and CDR2 (germline): MNHEY, SMNVEV (reference sequence). V was shortened by 1 base and J by 4 bases, with 7 bases between the two germline ends. This CDR3 spans 13 amino acids. The CDR3 region has the DNA TGTGCCAGCAGTTTATTAGTACTCTATGGCTACACCTTC. Protein product: CASSLLVLYGYTF.

This clone was counted once. The chain has TRBV5-1 and TRBJ2-1, with 12 nucleotides matching TRBD2. Germline CDR1 is SGHRS and CDR2 is YFSETQ. This CDR3 spans 15 amino acids. V lost 4 bases and J lost 5; bases outside the gene matches: 4. CDR3 amino acids: CASSGGLAGNNEQFF. CDR3 DNA: TGCGCCAGCAGCGGGGGACTAGCGGGCAACAATGAGCAGTTCTTC. Variable domain in full (rest from reference TRBV5-1 and TRBJ2-1): KAGVTQTPRYLIKTRGQQVTLSCSPISGHRSVSWYQQTPGQGLQFLFEYFSETQRNKGNFPGRFSGRQFSNSRSEMNVSTLELGDSALYLCASSGGLAGNNEQFFGPGTRLTVL.

The chain joins TRBV3-1 (or the pseudogene TRBV3-2) to TRBJ2-5, with TRBD1 matching over 8 bases. With V trimmed by 5 bases and J by 2 bases, 4 bases remained unmatched. Germline V gene sequence: CDR1 LGHDT, CDR2 YNNKEL (reference sequence). The CDR3 is 14 residues long. CDR3 sequence (DNA): TGTGCCAGCAGCGGACAGGGAATACAAGAGACCCAGTACTTC. Amino acid sequence: CASSGQGIQETQYF.

This chain connects TRBV2 to TRBJ1-1; D uncertain. The germline CDR1 and CDR2 sequences are SNHLY and FYNNEI. The CDR3 loop spans 11 amino acids. The V gene lost 6 bases and the J gene lost 7 bases, with 9 bases spanning the gap. CDR3 in amino acids: CASRRAVEAFF. As DNA, the CDR3 is TGTGCCAGCAGGCGGGCCGTTGAAGCTTTCTTT.

This clone is a singleton in its sample. The V gene is TRBV16, the J gene TRBJ1-1; 7 bases agree with TRBD1. Germline values: CDR1 KGHSY, CDR2 FQNENV. There are 15 residues in the CDR3. V lost 1 base to trimming and J lost 0 bases; unmatched junction nucleotides: 2. The CDR3 loop reads CASSQLGTVNTEAFF. CDR3 nucleotide sequence: TGTGCCAGCAGCCAATTGGGGACAGTGAACACTGAAGCTTTCTTT.

The chain links TRBV5-4 to TRBJ1-2; no definite D call. CDR3 length: 13 residues. CDR1 and CDR2 (germline): SGHNT, YYREEE (reference sequence). Deletions cut 4 bases from V and 6 bases from J, with 13 bases between. CDR3 nucleotides: TGTGCCAGCAGCCCGCAGGCAATCGATGGCTACACCTTC. Translation gives CASSPQAIDGYTF.

The chain has TRBV27 and TRBJ1-2; 9 positions agree with TRBD1. The CDR3 extends over 14 amino acids. Germline trimming cut 2 bases from V and 8 bases from J; bases unmatched to any gene: 6. CDR1 is MNHEY and CDR2 is SMNVEV in the germline V gene (reference sequence). CDR3: CASSLNNRGQGYTF. In nucleotides, the CDR3 is TGTGCCAGCAGTTTAAATAACAGGGGGCAGGGCTACACCTTC.

The rearrangement links TRBV11-3 to TRBJ2-1; 11 positions agree with TRBD2. This CDR3 contains 20 residues. Germline assignment: CDR1 SGHNT and CDR2 YENEEA. V trimming: 5 bases; J trimming: 3 bases; junction bases outside the gene matches: 18. CDR3 residues: CASSNRGTSGYQGGYNEQFF. DNA of the CDR3: TGTGCCAGCAGCAATAGAGGGACTAGCGGTTACCAGGGGGGCTACAATGAGCAGTTCTTC.

The chain carries TRBV10-2 and TRBJ2-7; 10 bases line up with TRBD1. The ends lost 6 bases at V and 0 bases at J; junction bases unmatched: 2. This CDR3 has 14 residues. Germline V gene lookup returns CDR1 WSHSY and CDR2 SAAADI. CDR3 sequence: CASSGQGGSYEQYF. The CDR3 DNA reads as TGCGCCAGCAGCGGACAGGGGGGCTCCTACGAGCAGTACTTC.